These 17 T cell receptor beta chains came from one sample sequenced in a study of CD8 T cells in Susac syndrome. Random hexamers were used to reverse transcribe an amount of roughly 0.5 to 1 ug RNA. TCRdb recomputed calls from the immunoSEQ multiplex PCR reads with MiXCR, one row per CDR3 protein. The sample has about 70,000 distinct CDR3 sequences, 95% to 96% seen once. The sequencing input was CD4+ T cells from PBMCs. All receptors come from a human donor with multiple sclerosis.

V usage is TRBV7-2 and J usage is TRBJ1-1, with D possibly TRBD1 on 5 matching bases. The germline V gene has CDR1 SGHTA and CDR2 FQGNSA. The CDR3 is made up of 15 amino acids. V was clipped by 5 bases and J by 3 bases, with 16 bases between them. As DNA, the CDR3 is TGTGCCAGCAGCAAGGAGGGGAGGGTCTACACTGAAGCTTTCTTT. It codes for CASSKEGRVYTEAFF.

This chain uses TRBV30 with TRBJ2-3; a weak D match, TRBD2 (6 bases). V was shortened by 3 bases and J by 3 bases, with 10 bases between the two germline ends. The CDR3 contains 13 residues. Germline V lookup: CDR1 GTSNPN, CDR2 SVGIG (reference sequence). DNA for the CDR3: TGTGCCTGGAGAGTGGGGGGAACAGATACGCAGTATTTT. It codes for CAWRVGGTDTQYF.

The V call is TRBV16, the J call TRBJ2-5; TRBD2 might be the D (6 bases). The CDR3 sequence is 12 residues long. Between the trimmed V and J ends, which lost 3 bases and 5 bases, there was a span of 7 bases. Germline V gene sequence: CDR1 KGHSY, CDR2 FQNENV. The CDR3 nucleotides read TGTGCCAGCAGCCAGGGGAGGGAGACCCAGTACTTC. This translates into CASSQGRETQYF.

The J gene is TRBJ1-5, the V gene TRBV20-1, with D perhaps TRBD1 (5 bases). V lost 1 base, J lost 0 bases, and 7 bases lay in between. This CDR3 has 14 residues. Per the germline V gene, CDR1 is DFQATT and CDR2 is SNEGSKA (reference sequence). The CDR3 coding sequence is TGCAGTGCTAGAGCAGGGTTTAGCAATCAGCCCCAGCATTTT. Its translation: CSARAGFSNQPQHF.

The V and J genes are TRBV2 and TRBJ2-2; the D gene could be TRBD1 or TRBD2 (5 bases each). This CDR3 comprises 14 residues. CDR1 and CDR2 from the germline V gene are SNHLY and FYNNEI. The V end lost 6 bases, the J end lost 2 bases, and 10 bases lay between the germline ends. CDR3 region: CASRWDGNTGELFF. In nucleotides, the CDR3 is TGTGCCAGCAGGTGGGACGGCAACACCGGGGAGCTGTTTTTT.

Turning to this clonotype: The junction departs from the called germline gene at one end, perhaps through a read error. The chain couples TRBV7-7 to TRBJ2-5, with 13 bases aligning to TRBD2. Per the germline V gene, CDR1 is SSHAT and CDR2 is FNYEAQ (reference sequence). The CDR3 is made up of 15 amino acids. CDR3 sequence reads: CASSAGTSGVETQYF. The CDR3 DNA is TGTGCTAGCAGCGCTGGGACTAGCGGGGTGGAGACCCAGTACTTC.

V usage is TRBV5-1 and J usage is TRBJ2-1; D call uncertain. Between the trimmed V and J ends, which lost 1 base and 6 bases, there was a span of 11 bases. Per germline, CDR1 SGHRS and CDR2 YFSETQ. This CDR3 contains 14 residues. CDR3 in amino acids: CASSLTLVGNEQFF. CDR3 DNA sequence: TGCGCCAGCAGCTTGACTCTAGTGGGCAATGAGCAGTTCTTC.

This sequence joins TRBV29-1 and TRBJ2-3; D remains unclear. This CDR3 is built from 12 residues. Trimming cost V 7 bases and J 2 bases, with 10 bases left between them. Germline values: CDR1 SQVTM, CDR2 ANQGSEA. CDR3 coding DNA: TGCAGCGCCCGATGGTCCACAGATACGCAGTATTTT. As protein: CSARWSTDTQYF.

The CDR3 reads CASSQGQDQPQHF. CDR3 DNA: TGTGCCAGCAGCCAAGGGCAGGATCAGCCCCAGCATTTT. The V call is TRBV4-2, the J call TRBJ1-5, with D hard to call. V lost 1 base and J 5 bases, leaving 6 bases between the germline ends. Germline values: CDR1 LGHNA, CDR2 YNFKEQ. CDR3 length: 13 residues.

This chain connects TRBV28 to TRBJ2-7; TRBD2 aligns across 7 bases. Germline CDR1 and CDR2: MDHEN and SYDVKM. The CDR3 is 14 amino acids. With V trimmed by 10 bases and J by 4 bases, 13 bases remained unmatched. The CDR3 here is CATRGVAGSYEQYF. The CDR3 coding sequence is TGTGCCACCCGGGGGGTTGCCGGTTCGTACGAGCAGTACTTC. Based on the CDR3 plus reference TRBV28 and TRBJ2-7, the full variable domain is DVKVTQSSRYLVKRTGEKVFLECVQDMDHENMFWYRQDPGLGLRLIYFSYDVKMKEKGDIPEGYSVSREKKERFSLILESASTNQTSMYLCATRGVAGSYEQYFGPGTRLTVT.

This clonotype is a singleton in its sample. This rearrangement joins TRBV5-1 to TRBJ1-5, with 7 bases aligning to TRBD1. In germline, CDR1 is SGHRS, CDR2 YFSETQ. The CDR3 loop spans 14 amino acids. V was clipped by 4 bases and J by 10 bases; unmatched bases: 11. DNA for the CDR3: TGCGCCAGCAGCCTGGACAGGTTACCTTCACCCCAGCATTTT. As protein: CASSLDRLPSPQHF.

The chain combines TRBV11-2 with TRBJ2-5; TRBD1 matches 9 bases. CDR1 SGHAT and CDR2 FQNNGV come from the germline V gene. This CDR3 has 15 amino acids. V lost 4 bases, J lost 5 bases, and 8 bases stayed unmatched. The CDR3: CASSYRTGEGETQYF. For the CDR3, the DNA is TGTGCCAGCAGCTACAGGACAGGGGAGGGCGAGACCCAGTACTTC.

The V call is TRBV6-2 or TRBV6-3, the J call TRBJ2-7, with 9 bases aligning to TRBD1. CDR1 is MNHEY, CDR2 SVGEGT, per germline. The CDR3 sequence is 10 residues long. Trimming at V came to 5 bases and at J to 12 bases, leaving 2 bases not matched to a gene. CDR3 sequence reads: CASSGTGLYF. Here the CDR3 DNA reads TGTGCCAGCAGTGGGACAGGGCTGTACTTC.

The J gene is TRBJ2-2, the V gene TRBV5-6, with 9 bases fitting TRBD2. V shed 2 bases and J 8 bases; nucleotides not matched to a gene: 7. Germline V gives CDR1 SGHDT, CDR2 YYEEEE. CDR3 length: 15 residues. Written as DNA, the CDR3 is TGTGCCAGCAGCTTCGGGACTAGCTTTACTGGGGAGCTGTTTTTT. It is translated as CASSFGTSFTGELFF.

The V gene is TRBV19, the J gene TRBJ2-1; D is possibly TRBD1 or TRBD2 (5 bases each). The CDR3 covers 12 residues. Germline CDR1 reads LNHDA; CDR2 reads SQIVND (reference sequence). Trimming left V 5 bases short and J 8 bases short, with 10 bases between. This CDR3 is CASSRQRDEQFF. The CDR3 coding sequence is TGTGCCAGTAGTCGACAGAGGGATGAGCAGTTCTTC.

J is TRBJ1-1 and V is TRBV3-1, with a possible D match to TRBD1 (5 bases). Trimming cost V 6 bases and J 10 bases, with 12 bases left between them. The CDR3 is made up of 11 amino acids. CDR1 is LGHDT and CDR2 is YNNKEL in the germline V gene (reference sequence). The CDR3 coding sequence is TGTGCCAGCAGAAAGGATGGGGGAGCTTTCTTT. Encoded protein: CASRKDGGAFF.

The genes are TRBV12-3 or TRBV12-4 and TRBJ1-6, with a tentative D call TRBD1 (5 bases). V was cut by 6 bases and J by 5 bases, with 8 bases left in between. The CDR3 runs 13 residues. CDR3 protein: CASRPGHNSPLHF. The CDR3 DNA is TGTGCCAGCAGGCCGGGACATAATTCACCCCTCCACTTT.